The source of this T cell receptor beta chain is a study of OX40 agonist ivuxolimab in advanced cancers. Study-wide context: Ivuxolimab was administered intravenously to patients at 0.01 to 10 mg/kg every 2 weeks.

After removal of 2 bases from V and 5 bases from J, the junction contained 12 bases not matched to a gene. Germline V gene lookup returns CDR1 SGHVS and CDR2 FNYEAQ. This CDR3 contains 18 residues. TCRdb's table, derived via immunoSEQ multiplex PCR, lists solely in-frame clones and lacks some. The sample holds 70,000 or so clones, over 70% seen once. The TCR sequence derives from an adult with an advanced solid tumor such as melanoma, head and neck, liver or kidney cancer. Specimen: CD4+ or CD8+ T cells sorted from blood, collected in a trial of the OX40 agonist ivuxolimab. The genes are TRBV7-6 and TRBJ2-3; 11 positions match TRBD2. The chain's CDR3 is CASSLLSGASGGKDTQYF. The CDR3 DNA sequence: TGTGCCAGCAGCTTATTATCCGGGGCTAGCGGGGGGAAAGATACGCAGTATTTT.